These 26 T cell receptor beta chains came from one sample sequenced in a study of blood T cell repertoires in COVID-19. The method was immunoSEQ multiplex PCR; TCRdb's version includes in-frame clones alone and lacks a portion of them. The data show roughly 200,000 clones, approximately 85% seen once. Sequencing input: PBMCs or T cells enriched from blood (not recorded which). The receptor set was obtained from a man aged 40-55 years who had recovered from COVID-19.

Only a few counts were recorded for this clone. The chain links TRBV5-1 to TRBJ1-2; 8 bases line up with TRBD1. The CDR3 is 14 residues long. CDR1 and CDR2 from the germline V gene are SGHRS and YFSETQ. V was pared by 0 bases and J by 7 bases, with 5 bases of the junction left unmatched. The CDR3, as DNA: TGCGCCAGCAGCTTGGTGCAGGGGGCGGGTGGCTACACCTTC. As protein: CASSLVQGAGGYTF.

The rearrangement links TRBV11-2 to TRBJ2-1, with 11 positions matching TRBD2. V dropped 1 base and J dropped 8; count of bases not matched to a gene: 4. The CDR3 runs 15 residues. Germline assignment: CDR1 SGHAT and CDR2 FQNNGV. The DNA of the CDR3 is TGTGCCAGCAGCTTAGGACTAGCGGGGACCCATGAGCAGTTCTTC. Protein product: CASSLGLAGTHEQFF.

The chain couples TRBV18 to TRBJ2-7; TRBD2 matches at 11 bases. CDR3 length equals 17 residues. V was clipped by 3 bases and J by 3 bases; unmatched bases: 10. Per the germline V gene, CDR1 is KGHSH and CDR2 is LQKENI. The CDR3 sequence: CASSPGLAGGLSYEQYF. CDR3 nucleotides: TGTGCCAGCTCACCGGGTCTAGCGGGAGGACTTAGCTACGAGCAGTACTTC. Full variable domain (rest looked up from reference TRBV18 and TRBJ2-7): NAGVMQNPRHLVRRRGQEARLRCSPMKGHSHVYWYRQLPEEGLKFMVYLQKENIIDESGMPKERFSAEFPKEGPSILRIQQVVRGDSAAYFCASSPGLAGGLSYEQYFGPGTRLTVT.

The rearrangement uses TRBV11-3 and TRBJ1-1; a weak D match, TRBD1 (6 bases). Germline lookup yields CDR1 SGHNT and CDR2 YENEEA. Trimming cost V 0 bases and J 0 bases, with 11 bases left between them. This CDR3 has 16 amino acids. The CDR3 spells CASSLEGAVMNTEAFF. CDR3 nucleotides: TGTGCCAGCAGCTTAGAGGGGGCGGTAATGAACACTGAAGCTTTCTTT.

The chain combines TRBV20-1 with TRBJ2-1, with 8 positions matching TRBD2. Trimming cost V 6 bases and J 9 bases; bases outside gene matches: 4. Germline V gene data show CDR1 as DFQATT and CDR2 as SNEGSKA (reference sequence). The CDR3 sequence is 11 residues long. Here the CDR3 DNA reads TGCAGTGCAGCGGGAGTTTCTGAGCAGTTCTTC. Translated, it gives CSAAGVSEQFF.

The chain joins TRBV28 to TRBJ1-1, with 10 bases that match TRBD1. V dropped 5 bases and J dropped 10; count of bases not matched to a gene: 7. The CDR3 covers 13 residues. Germline lookup yields CDR1 MDHEN and CDR2 SYDVKM. The CDR3 DNA is TGTGCCAGCAGTGCTATTGGGACAGGGGCAGCTTTCTTT. The encoded protein is CASSAIGTGAAFF.

This clone showed up just a few times. The V gene is TRBV25-1, the J gene TRBJ1-1; possibly TRBD1 for D (5 bases). The germline V gene encodes CDR1 MGHDK and CDR2 SYGVNS. CDR3 length: 15 residues. V lost 5 bases and J 1 base, leaving 14 bases between the germline ends. CDR3 protein: CASSPPRQPNTEAFF. CDR3 DNA: TGTGCCAGCAGTCCCCCCAGACAGCCGAACACTGAAGCTTTCTTT.

This clone was counted a few times. The rearrangement links TRBV6-6 to TRBJ2-7; the match to TRBD1 covers 11 bases. CDR1 and CDR2 (germline): MNHNY, SVGAGI (reference sequence). The CDR3 length is 14 residues. J lost 5 bases, V lost 8 bases, and 8 bases had no gene match. The CDR3 sequence is CASRPGTGGNEQYF. The DNA for the CDR3 is TGTGCCAGCCGGCCCGGGACAGGGGGGAACGAGCAGTACTTC.

The J gene is TRBJ1-1, the V gene TRBV9; tentative D call: TRBD1 (6 bases). Looked up from germline, CDR1 is SGDLS and CDR2 is YYNGEE. The CDR3 consists of 14 residues. V was trimmed by 0 bases and J by 4 bases, leaving 10 bases between them. CDR3 in DNA: TGTGCCAGCAGCGTAGAAGGGGGAAGCACTGAAGCTTTCTTT. Translated: CASSVEGGSTEAFF.

This clone was detected only once. V is TRBV13 and J is TRBJ1-1, with D uncertain. V gave up 1 base and J gave up 1 base, with 7 bases separating them. Germline-derived CDR1 and CDR2 are PRHDT and FYEKMQ (reference sequence). The CDR3 is made up of 14 amino acids. CDR3 nucleotides: TGTGCCAGCAGCTTAGATAACACGAACACTGAAGCTTTCTTT. This codes for CASSLDNTNTEAFF.

Concerning this clone: The sample holds other DNA sequences that translate to the same CDR3. This chain links TRBV5-4 with TRBJ2-7, with TRBD1 matching over 8 bases. The CDR3 totals 15 residues. Germline assignment: CDR1 SGHNT and CDR2 YYREEE (reference sequence). V was pared by 0 bases and J by 0 bases, with 2 bases of the junction left unmatched. The CDR3 spells CASSLGQGSSYEQYF. Here the CDR3 DNA reads TGTGCCAGCAGCTTGGGACAGGGGTCCTCCTACGAGCAGTACTTC. The full variable domain, completed using reference TRBV5-4 and TRBJ2-7, is ETGVTQSPTHLIKTRGQQVTLRCSSQSGHNTVSWYQQALGQGPQFIFQYYREEENGRGNFPPRFSGLQFPNYSSELNVNALELDDSALYLCASSLGQGSSYEQYFGPGTRLTVT.

The chain uses TRBV6-5 and TRBJ1-5; 7 nucleotides match TRBD1. Per germline, CDR1 MNHEY and CDR2 SVGAGI. CDR3 length: 14 residues. Losses at the gene ends were 5 bases for V and 5 bases for J; bases not matched to a gene: 6. CDR3 sequence: CASSPTGVDQPQHF. The CDR3 region has the DNA TGTGCCAGCAGTCCTACAGGGGTGGATCAGCCCCAGCATTTT.

Comment on this clone: Its ends do not fully match the called genes, so a read error is possible. The chain is built from TRBV7-7 and TRBJ2-2; TRBD2 agrees at 8 bases. Germline values: CDR1 SSHAT, CDR2 FNYEAQ (reference sequence). The CDR3 contains 17 residues. CDR3 bases: TGTGCTAGCAGCTTACGGCCAAGCGGGGGTAGCACCGGGGAGCTGTTTTTT. This gives the protein CASSLRPSGGSTGELFF.

This clone appeared once. The chain links TRBV6-5 to TRBJ1-5; possibly TRBD1 for D (6 bases). Germline V CDR1 and CDR2: MNHEY, SVGAGI. CDR3 size: 15 residues. Trimming removed 4 bases from V and 2 bases from J, with 12 bases in between. CDR3 nucleotide sequence: TGTGCCAGCAGTTTTGACAGGAAGGGCAATCAGCCCCAGCATTTT. Encoded protein: CASSFDRKGNQPQHF.

The chain links TRBV2 to TRBJ1-3; D perhaps matches TRBD1 (6 bases). V lost 4 bases to trimming and J lost 2 bases, with 15 bases between them. CDR1 SNHLY and CDR2 FYNNEI come from the germline V gene. This CDR3 has 16 amino acids. Here the CDR3 reads CASSGAGASTGNTIYF. CDR3 DNA: TGTGCCAGCAGTGGGGCAGGGGCTTCAACTGGAAACACCATATATTTT.

In nucleotides, the CDR3 is TGTGCCAGCAGCCAGAAGACAGGGGTAAAGCCTAACTATGGCTACACCTTC. It is translated as CASSQKTGVKPNYGYTF. The chain is built from TRBV21-1 and TRBJ1-2; no DNA check was done on the table's D call, TRBD1. TRBV21-1 is flagged as a pseudogene. The CDR3 runs to 17 residues.

The rearrangement links TRBV6-5 to TRBJ2-7; 11 nucleotides line up with TRBD2. The CDR3 spans 14 residues. Germline V gene sequence: CDR1 MNHEY, CDR2 SVGAGI. The V gene end was trimmed by 2 bases and the J gene end by 7 bases; junction bases not matched to a gene: 4. CDR3 in DNA: TGTGCCAGCAGTTACGGGACTAGCGGTTGGGAGCAGTACTTC. Its protein is CASSYGTSGWEQYF.

The V gene is TRBV14, the J gene TRBJ1-2; no reliable D call. The V gene lost 0 bases and the J gene lost 7 bases, with 9 bases spanning the gap. Germline V gene data show CDR1 as SGHDN and CDR2 as FVKESK. The CDR3 covers 13 residues. The CDR3 reads CASSQDSRVGYTF. CDR3 in DNA: TGTGCCAGCAGCCAAGATAGTCGGGTTGGCTACACCTTC.

V usage is TRBV5-1 and J usage is TRBJ1-1; D might be TRBD1 (6 bases). CDR3 size: 14 residues. Germline CDR1 reads SGHRS; CDR2 reads YFSETQ. Between the trimmed V and J ends, which lost 0 bases and 5 bases, there was a span of 11 bases. The CDR3 bases are TGCGCCAGCAGCTTGGAACAGGGCAAGACTGAAGCTTTCTTT. Translating it yields CASSLEQGKTEAFF.

The chain couples TRBV18 to TRBJ1-6; D remains unclear. V was clipped by 6 bases and J by 1 base, with 13 bases between them. Germline V gene data show CDR1 as KGHSH and CDR2 as LQKENI. The CDR3 contains 16 residues. The CDR3 sequence: CASSLQGRSYNSPLHF. Here the CDR3 DNA reads TGTGCCAGCTCTCTACAAGGGAGATCCTATAATTCACCCCTCCACTTT.

The chain is built from TRBV10-3 and TRBJ2-5, with D possibly being TRBD1 (5 bases). The CDR3 loop spans 15 amino acids. Germline CDR1 and CDR2: ENHRY and SYGVKD. V shed 2 bases and J shed 2 bases, with 12 bases lying between them. As DNA, the CDR3 is TGTGCCATCAGTGAGACTCGACAGCCTCAAGAGACCCAGTACTTC. It yields the protein CAISETRQPQETQYF.

This clone was observed a few times. The chain links TRBV18 to TRBJ2-3; the D gene is possibly TRBD1 (6 bases). Deletions cut 3 bases from V and 4 bases from J, with 11 bases between. CDR3 size: 14 residues. CDR1 and CDR2 from the germline V gene are KGHSH and LQKENI. The CDR3: CASSPYRVADTQYF. CDR3 sequence (DNA): TGTGCCAGCTCACCCTACAGGGTAGCAGATACGCAGTATTTT.

The chain uses TRBV27 and TRBJ2-2, with 7 bases identical to TRBD1. CDR3 length: 17 residues. After removal of 6 bases from V and 0 bases from J, the junction contained 10 bases not matched to a gene. In germline, CDR1 is MNHEY, CDR2 SMNVEV (reference sequence). DNA of the CDR3: TGTGCCAGCAGGGGGACAGCCACTCTATCGAACACCGGGGAGCTGTTTTTT. As protein: CASRGTATLSNTGELFF.

The chain carries TRBV30 and TRBJ1-1, with D unresolved. CDR3 length: 13 amino acids. V lost 0 bases to trimming and J lost 4 bases, with 9 bases between them. Looked up from germline, CDR1 is GTSNPN and CDR2 is SVGIG (reference sequence). The CDR3 DNA reads as TGTGCCTGGAGTGTAACCGAGGGCACTGAAGCTTTCTTT. It specifies CAWSVTEGTEAFF.

The chain carries TRBV28 and TRBJ1-2, with no clear D. Deletions cut 8 bases from V and 13 bases from J, with 17 bases between. Germline V lookup: CDR1 MDHEN, CDR2 SYDVKM. The length of the CDR3 is 11 residues. As DNA, the CDR3 is TGTGCCAGCGCACTCCGGGAACTCACCACCTTC. This gives the protein CASALRELTTF.

This clone was detected only a few times. V gene TRBV30 combines with J gene TRBJ1-6, with unresolved D. The CDR3 extends over 19 amino acids. V gave up 1 base and J gave up 0 bases, with 19 bases separating them. Germline values: CDR1 GTSNPN, CDR2 SVGIG (reference sequence). For the CDR3, the DNA is TGTGCCTGGAGTGGTTTTAGTGCCACCCGCCGCTCCTATAATTCACCCCTCCACTTT. Amino acids: CAWSGFSATRRSYNSPLHF.